This TCR beta chain is drawn from a study of Graves' ophthalmopathy and Graves' hyperthyroidism. The V and J ends lost 4 bases and 0 bases, in that order; junction bases with no gene match: 6. CDR1 is KGHDR and CDR2 is SFDVKD in the germline V gene. This CDR3 has 16 residues. RNA transcripts were the source from which TCR beta CDR3 regions were amplified. Second-round multiplex PCR followed a first-round RT-PCR using HTBI primers. Via MiXCR, TCRdb re-called the multiplex PCR reads, giving one row per CDR3 protein. The sample consists of approximately 1.2 million distinct CDR3 sequences, less than 45% of them appearing once. General observations from the study: Blood also contained most of the expanded thyroid clonotypes above 0.001 frequency.

Many counts were recorded for this clonotype. What it binds is not known. This chain uses TRBV24-1 with TRBJ2-5, with TRBD1 matching over 8 bases. The clonotype was recovered from an adult man with Graves' hyperthyroidism. The material sequenced was peripheral blood or thyroid tissue (not recorded which). CDR3 DNA sequence: TGTGCCACCAGTGAACGACAGGGGCCGAACCAAGAGACCCAGTACTTC. Encoded protein: CATSERQGPNQETQYF.